This paragraph covers one TCR beta chain sequence. The antigen is undetermined. This cohort consisted of healthy bone marrow donors. These data are taken from a study of cytomegalovirus exposure and HLA in healthy donors. The PCR used 60 Vbeta and 13 Jbeta primers. TCRdb's copy holds only in-frame clones and misses some; the assay was immunoSEQ multiplex PCR. Of under 85,000 clones detected, roughly 77% appear once; the ten largest clones hold almost 4.5%. Whole-study findings and limits: The authors judged a highly shared variant cluster likely a sequencing artifact. An ancestry cluster, one associated with Asian ancestry, reportedly showed fewer N-insertions than the approximately 650-donor mean in a later analysis. Previously analyzed data showed that most TCR beta V segments were productive at a frequency of about 87% or about 30%.

Sequencing was done on a sample of PBMCs. The TCR comes from a woman in her twenties or thirties in good health and CMV-seronegative.

Here the CDR3 reads CASSDVRWYEQYF. The CDR3 region has the DNA TGTGCCAGCAGTGACGTCAGGTGGTACGAGCAGTACTTC. The rearrangement uses TRBV2 and TRBJ2-7, with unresolved D. V was clipped by 3 bases and J by 4 bases, with 10 bases between them. There are 13 residues in the CDR3. CDR1 and CDR2 from the germline V gene are SNHLY and FYNNEI.